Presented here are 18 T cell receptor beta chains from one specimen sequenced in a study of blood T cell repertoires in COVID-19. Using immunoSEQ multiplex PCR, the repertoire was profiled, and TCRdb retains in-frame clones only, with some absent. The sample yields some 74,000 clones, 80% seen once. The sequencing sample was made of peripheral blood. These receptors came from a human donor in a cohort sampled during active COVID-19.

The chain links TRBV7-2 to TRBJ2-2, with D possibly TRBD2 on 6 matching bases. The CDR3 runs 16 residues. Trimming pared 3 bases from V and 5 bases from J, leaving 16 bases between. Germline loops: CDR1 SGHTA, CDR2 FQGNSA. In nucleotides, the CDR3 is TGTGCCAGCAGCTTGCGGGCTAGCGAGGTGACCGGGGAGCTGTTTTTT. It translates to CASSLRASEVTGELFF.

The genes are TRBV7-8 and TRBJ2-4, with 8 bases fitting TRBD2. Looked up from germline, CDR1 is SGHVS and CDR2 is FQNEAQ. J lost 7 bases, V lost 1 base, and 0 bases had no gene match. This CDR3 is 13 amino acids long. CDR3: CASSLGGRNIQYF. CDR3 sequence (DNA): TGTGCCAGCAGCTTAGGCGGGAGGAACATTCAGTACTTC.

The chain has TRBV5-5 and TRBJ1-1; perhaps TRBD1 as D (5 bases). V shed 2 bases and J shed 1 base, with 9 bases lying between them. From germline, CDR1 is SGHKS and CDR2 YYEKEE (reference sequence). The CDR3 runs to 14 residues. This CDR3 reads CASSLSGGNTEAFF. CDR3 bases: TGTGCCAGCAGCTTATCCGGGGGGAACACTGAAGCTTTCTTT.

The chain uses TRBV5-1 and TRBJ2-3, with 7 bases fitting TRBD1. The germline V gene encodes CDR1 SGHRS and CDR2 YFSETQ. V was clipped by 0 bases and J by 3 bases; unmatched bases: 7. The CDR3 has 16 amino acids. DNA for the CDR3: TGCGCCAGCAGCTTGGGCCGGGACAGCGTTACAGATACGCAGTATTTT. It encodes CASSLGRDSVTDTQYF.

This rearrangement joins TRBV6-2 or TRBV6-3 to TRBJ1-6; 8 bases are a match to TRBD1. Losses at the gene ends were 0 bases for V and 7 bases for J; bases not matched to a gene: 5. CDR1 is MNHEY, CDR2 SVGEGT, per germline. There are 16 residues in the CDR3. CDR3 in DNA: TGTGCCAGCAGTTACTCCACAGGGGGAGTCAATTCACCCCTCCACTTT. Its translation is CASSYSTGGVNSPLHF.

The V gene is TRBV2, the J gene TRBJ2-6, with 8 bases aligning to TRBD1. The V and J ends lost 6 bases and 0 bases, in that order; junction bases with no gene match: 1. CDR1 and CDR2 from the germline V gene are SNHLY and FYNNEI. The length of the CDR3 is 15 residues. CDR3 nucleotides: TGTGCCAGCAGGGGACAGGTCTCTGGGGCCAACGTCCTGACTTTC. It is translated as CASRGQVSGANVLTF.

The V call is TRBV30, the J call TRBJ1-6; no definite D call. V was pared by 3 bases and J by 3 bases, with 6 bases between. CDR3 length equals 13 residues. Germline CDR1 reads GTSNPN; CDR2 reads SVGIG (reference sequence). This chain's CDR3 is CAWRGSYNSPLHF. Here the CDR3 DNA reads TGTGCCTGGAGGGGCAGCTATAATTCACCCCTCCACTTT.

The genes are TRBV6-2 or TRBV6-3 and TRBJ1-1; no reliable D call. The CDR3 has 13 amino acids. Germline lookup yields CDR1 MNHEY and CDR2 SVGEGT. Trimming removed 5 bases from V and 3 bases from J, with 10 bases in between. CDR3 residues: CASSPLGDTEAFF. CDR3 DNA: TGTGCCAGCAGTCCCCTCGGGGACACTGAAGCTTTCTTT.

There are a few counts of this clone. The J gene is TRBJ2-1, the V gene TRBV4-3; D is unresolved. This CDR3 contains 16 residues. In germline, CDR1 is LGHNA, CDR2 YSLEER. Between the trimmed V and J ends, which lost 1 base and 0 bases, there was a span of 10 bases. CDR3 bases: TGCGCCAGCAGCCAAGCCCCACAGAGCTCCTACAATGAGCAGTTCTTC. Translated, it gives CASSQAPQSSYNEQFF.

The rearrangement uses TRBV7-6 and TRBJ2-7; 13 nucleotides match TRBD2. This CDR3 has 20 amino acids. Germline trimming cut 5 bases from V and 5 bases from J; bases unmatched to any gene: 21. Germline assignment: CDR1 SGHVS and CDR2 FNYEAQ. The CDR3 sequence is CASSARPPTGTSGTRDEQYV. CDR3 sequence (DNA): TGTGCCAGCAGCGCCCGACCACCCACCGGGACTAGCGGGACCCGGGACGAGCAGTACGTC.

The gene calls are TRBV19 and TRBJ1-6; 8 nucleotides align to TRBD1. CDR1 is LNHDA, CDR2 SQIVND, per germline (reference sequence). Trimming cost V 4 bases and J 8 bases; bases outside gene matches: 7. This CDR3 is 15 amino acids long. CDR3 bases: TGTGCCAGTAGTAGAAGGACAGGGCGGGATTCACCCCTCCACTTT. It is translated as CASSRRTGRDSPLHF.

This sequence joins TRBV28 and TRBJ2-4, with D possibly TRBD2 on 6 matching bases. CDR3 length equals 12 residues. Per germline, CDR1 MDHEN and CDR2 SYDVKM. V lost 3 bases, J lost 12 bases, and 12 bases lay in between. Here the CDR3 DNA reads TGTGCCAGCAGTTTGGGAGGATATTATCAGTACTTC. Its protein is CASSLGGYYQYF.

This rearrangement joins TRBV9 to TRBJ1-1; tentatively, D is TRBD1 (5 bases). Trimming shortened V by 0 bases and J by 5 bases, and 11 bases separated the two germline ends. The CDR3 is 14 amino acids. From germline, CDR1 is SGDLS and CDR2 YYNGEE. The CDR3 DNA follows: TGTGCCAGCAGCGTAGCTCCTCGGGGGACTGAAGCTTTCTTT. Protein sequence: CASSVAPRGTEAFF.

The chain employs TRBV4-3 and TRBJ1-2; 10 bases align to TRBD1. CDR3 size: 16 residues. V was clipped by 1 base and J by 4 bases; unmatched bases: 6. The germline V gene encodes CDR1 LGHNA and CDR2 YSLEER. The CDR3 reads CASSQGPGQGFYGYTF. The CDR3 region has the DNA TGCGCCAGCAGCCAAGGTCCGGGACAGGGGTTCTATGGCTACACCTTC.

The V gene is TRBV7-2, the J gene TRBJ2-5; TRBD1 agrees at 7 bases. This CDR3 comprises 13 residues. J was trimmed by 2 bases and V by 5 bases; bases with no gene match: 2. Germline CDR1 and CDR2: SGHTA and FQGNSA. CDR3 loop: CASSRQGQETQYF. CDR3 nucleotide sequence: TGTGCCAGCAGCCGACAGGGTCAAGAGACCCAGTACTTC.

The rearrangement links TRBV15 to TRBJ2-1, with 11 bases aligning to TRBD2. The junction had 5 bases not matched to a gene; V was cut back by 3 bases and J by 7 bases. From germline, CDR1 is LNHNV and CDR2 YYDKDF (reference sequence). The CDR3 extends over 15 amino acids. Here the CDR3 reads CATSSVAGGRNEQFF. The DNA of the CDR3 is TGTGCCACCAGCAGTGTAGCGGGAGGGAGGAATGAGCAGTTCTTC.

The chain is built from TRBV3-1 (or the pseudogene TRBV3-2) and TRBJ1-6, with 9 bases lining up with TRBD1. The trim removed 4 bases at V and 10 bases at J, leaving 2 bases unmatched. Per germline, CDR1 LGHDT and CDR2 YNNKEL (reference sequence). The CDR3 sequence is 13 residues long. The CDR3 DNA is TGTGCCAGCAGCCGGGACAGGGCGTCACCCCTCCACTTT. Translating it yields CASSRDRASPLHF.

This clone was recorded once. The CDR3 reads CASSYSGRGSKTQYF. In DNA form, the CDR3 reads TGTGCCAGTTCATATAGCGGGAGAGGAAGTAAGACCCAGTACTTC. This sequence joins TRBV27 and TRBJ2-5; 9 nucleotides align to TRBD2. Per the germline V gene, CDR1 is MNHEY and CDR2 is SMNVEV (reference sequence). This CDR3 has 15 residues. The ends lost 9 bases at V and 6 bases at J; junction bases unmatched: 14.